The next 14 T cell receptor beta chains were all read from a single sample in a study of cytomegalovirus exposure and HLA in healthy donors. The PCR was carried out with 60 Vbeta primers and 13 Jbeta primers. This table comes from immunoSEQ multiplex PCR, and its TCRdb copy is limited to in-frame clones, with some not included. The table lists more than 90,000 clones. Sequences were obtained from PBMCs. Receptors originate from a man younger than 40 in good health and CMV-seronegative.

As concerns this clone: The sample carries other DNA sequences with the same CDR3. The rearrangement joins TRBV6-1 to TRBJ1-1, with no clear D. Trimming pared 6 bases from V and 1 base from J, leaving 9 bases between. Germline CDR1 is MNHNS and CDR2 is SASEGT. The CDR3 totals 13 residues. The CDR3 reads CASSETGNTEAFF. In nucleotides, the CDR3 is TGTGCCAGCAGCGAAACGGGGAACACTGAAGCTTTCTTT.

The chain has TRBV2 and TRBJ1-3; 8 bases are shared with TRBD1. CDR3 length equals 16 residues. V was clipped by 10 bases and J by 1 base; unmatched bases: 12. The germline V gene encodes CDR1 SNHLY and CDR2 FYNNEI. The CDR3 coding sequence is TGTGCCACAGAGGGGGGACAGGACGCATCTGGAAACACCATATATTTT. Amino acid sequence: CATEGGQDASGNTIYF.

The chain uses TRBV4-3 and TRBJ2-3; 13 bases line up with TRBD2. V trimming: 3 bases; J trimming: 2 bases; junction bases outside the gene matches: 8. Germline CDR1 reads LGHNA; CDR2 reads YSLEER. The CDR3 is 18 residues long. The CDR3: CASSQEGLAGSPTDTQYF. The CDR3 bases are TGCGCCAGCAGCCAGGAGGGACTAGCGGGGTCCCCCACAGATACGCAGTATTTT.

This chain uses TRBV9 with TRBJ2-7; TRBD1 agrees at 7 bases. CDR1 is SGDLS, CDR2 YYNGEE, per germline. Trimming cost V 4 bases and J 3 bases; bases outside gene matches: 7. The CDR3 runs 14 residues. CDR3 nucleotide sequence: TGTGCCAGCAGCCATGGGACAGTCAACTACGAGCAGTACTTC. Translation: CASSHGTVNYEQYF.

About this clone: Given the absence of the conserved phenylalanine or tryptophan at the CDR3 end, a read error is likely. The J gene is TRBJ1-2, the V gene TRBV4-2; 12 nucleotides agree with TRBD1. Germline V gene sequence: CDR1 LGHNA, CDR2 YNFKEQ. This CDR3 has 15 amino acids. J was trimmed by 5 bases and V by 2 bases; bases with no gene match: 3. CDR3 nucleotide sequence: TGTGCCAGCAGCCAACCGGGACAGGGGGCTTATGGCTACACCCTC. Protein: CASSQPGQGAYGYTL.

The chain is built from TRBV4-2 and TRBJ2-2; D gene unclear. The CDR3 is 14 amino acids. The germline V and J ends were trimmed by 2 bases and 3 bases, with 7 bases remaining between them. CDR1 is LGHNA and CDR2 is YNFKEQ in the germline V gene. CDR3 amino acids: CASSQPTDTGELFF. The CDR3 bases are TGTGCCAGCAGCCAACCAACAGACACCGGGGAGCTGTTTTTT.

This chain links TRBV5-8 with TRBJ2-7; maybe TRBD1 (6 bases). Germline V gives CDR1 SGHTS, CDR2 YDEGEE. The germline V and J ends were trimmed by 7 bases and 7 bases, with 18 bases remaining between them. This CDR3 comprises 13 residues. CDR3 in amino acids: CASFSRGVSEQYF. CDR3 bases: TGTGCCAGCTTCTCCAGGGGAGTCTCTGAGCAGTACTTC. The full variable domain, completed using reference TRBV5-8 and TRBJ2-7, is EAGVTQSPTHLIKTRGQQATLRCSPISGHTSVYWYQQALGLGLQFLLWYDEGEERNRGNFPPRFSGRQFPNYSSELNVNALELEDSALYLCASFSRGVSEQYFGPGTRLTVT.

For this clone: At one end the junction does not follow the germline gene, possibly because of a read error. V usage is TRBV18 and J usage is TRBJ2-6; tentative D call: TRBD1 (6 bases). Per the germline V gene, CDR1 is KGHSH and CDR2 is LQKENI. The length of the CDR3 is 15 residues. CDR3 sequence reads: CASSPQGYGANVLIF. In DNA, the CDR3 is TGTGCCAGCTCACCGCAGGGGTACGGGGCCAACGTCCTGATTTTC.

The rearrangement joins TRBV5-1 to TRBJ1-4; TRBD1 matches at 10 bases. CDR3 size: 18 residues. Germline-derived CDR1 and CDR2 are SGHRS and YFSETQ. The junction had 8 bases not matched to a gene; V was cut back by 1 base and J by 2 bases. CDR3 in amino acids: CASSLSRTGGPTNEKLFF. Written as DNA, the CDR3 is TGCGCCAGCAGCTTGTCAAGGACAGGGGGTCCGACTAATGAAAAACTGTTTTTT.

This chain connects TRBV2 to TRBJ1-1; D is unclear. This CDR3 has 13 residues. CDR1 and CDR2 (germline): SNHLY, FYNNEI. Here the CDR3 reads CASRSSGNTEAFF. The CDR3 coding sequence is TGTGCTTCCAGGTCGAGCGGGAACACTGAAGCTTTCTTT. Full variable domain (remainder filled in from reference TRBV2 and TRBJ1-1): EPEVTQTPSHQVTQMGQEVILRCVPISNHLYFYWYRQILGQKVEFLVSFYNNEISEKSEIFDDQFSVERPDGSNFTLKIRSTKLEDSAMYFCASRSSGNTEAFFGQGTRLTVV.

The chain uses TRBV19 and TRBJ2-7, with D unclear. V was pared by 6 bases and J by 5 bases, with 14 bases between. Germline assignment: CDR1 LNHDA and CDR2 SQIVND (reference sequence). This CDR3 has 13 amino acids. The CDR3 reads CASSLRLDDEQYF. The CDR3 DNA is TGTGCCAGTAGCCTACGCCTAGACGACGAGCAGTACTTC.

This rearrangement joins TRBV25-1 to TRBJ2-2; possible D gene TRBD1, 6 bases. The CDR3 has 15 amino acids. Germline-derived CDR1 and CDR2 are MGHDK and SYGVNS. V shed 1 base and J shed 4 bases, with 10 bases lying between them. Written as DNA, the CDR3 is TGTGCCAGCAGTGAATTCCAGGGGAGCACCGGGGAGCTGTTTTTT. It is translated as CASSEFQGSTGELFF.

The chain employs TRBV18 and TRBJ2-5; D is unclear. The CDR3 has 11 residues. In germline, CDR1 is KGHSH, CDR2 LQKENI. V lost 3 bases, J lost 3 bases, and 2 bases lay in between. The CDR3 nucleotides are TGTGCCAGCTCACCCGAAGAGACCCAGTACTTC. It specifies CASSPEETQYF.

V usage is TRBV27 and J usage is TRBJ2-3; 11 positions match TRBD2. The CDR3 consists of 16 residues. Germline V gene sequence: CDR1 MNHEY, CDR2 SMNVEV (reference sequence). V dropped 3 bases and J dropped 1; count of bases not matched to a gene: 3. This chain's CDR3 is CASSFTLAGGTDTQYF. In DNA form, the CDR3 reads TGTGCCAGCAGTTTTACACTAGCGGGGGGCACAGATACGCAGTATTTT.